The rows below give T cell receptor beta chains drawn from one sample of a study of cytomegalovirus exposure and HLA in healthy donors. Measured with immunoSEQ multiplex PCR; TCRdb has only the in-frame clones, and not every one. The sample consists of under 200,000 clones, 80% of them appearing once. Specimen: PBMCs. These receptor sequences come from a woman aged 50 to 60 in good health and CMV-seropositive. The CDR3 runs from the conserved cysteine through the conserved F or W. D genes are given only for firm matches. The size entry is marked missing in some rows and otherwise reads once, few, many or a size class.

size: few
D: .
J: TRBJ2-7
V: TRBV7-2
CDR3: CASSLVGSASSYEQYF
DNA: TGTGCCAGCAGCTTAGTTGGTAGCGCTAGCTCCTACGAGCAGTACTTC

size: .
D: .
J: TRBJ1-5
V: TRBV6-1
CDR3: CASSESTLDQPQHF
DNA: TGTGCCAGCAGTGAATCAACATTGGATCAGCCCCAGCATTTT

size: .
D: TRBD1
J: TRBJ2-7
V: TRBV27
CDR3: CASSPGTGQLREQYF
DNA: TGTGCCAGCAGTCCCGGGACAGGGCAACTTCGCGAGCAGTACTTC

size: .
D: .
J: TRBJ1-1
V: TRBV7-2
CDR3: CASSLRAGYAEAFF
DNA: TGTGCCAGCAGCTTAAGGGCGGGGTACGCTGAAGCTTTCTTT

size: .
D: .
J: TRBJ1-1
V: TRBV4-2
CDR3: CASSHIKGGPTEAFF
DNA: TGTGCCAGCAGCCATATAAAGGGGGGGCCCACTGAAGCTTTCTTT

size: .
D: TRBD2
J: TRBJ2-7
V: TRBV6-5
CDR3: CASSYSSGGPGEQYF
DNA: TGTGCCAGCAGTTACTCTTCGGGAGGGCCGGGCGAGCAGTACTTC

size: .
D: .
J: TRBJ2-5
V: TRBV7-7
CDR3: CASSPRTNQETQYF
DNA: TGTGCTAGCAGCCCGAGGACTAATCAAGAGACCCAGTACTTC

size: .
D: .
J: TRBJ2-2
V: TRBV7-2
CDR3: CASSRNTGELFF
DNA: TGTGCCAGCAGCCGGAACACCGGGGAGCTGTTTTTT

size: .
D: TRBD2
J: TRBJ2-3
V: TRBV14
CDR3: CASSRRGLADTDTQYF
DNA: TGTGCCAGCAGCCGTAGGGGACTAGCGGACACAGATACGCAGTATTTT

size: .
D: TRBD2
J: TRBJ2-7
V: TRBV2
CDR3: CASRFYFFGTSGSSYEQYF
DNA: TGTGCCAGCAGGTTTTATTTTTTTGGGACTAGCGGTTCCTCCTACGAGCAGTACTTC

size: .
D: TRBD1
J: TRBJ1-1
V: TRBV18
CDR3: CASSPHVQRGQGNTEAFF
DNA: TGTGCCAGCTCACCCCACGTGCAAAGGGGACAGGGGAACACTGAAGCTTTCTTT

size: .
D: TRBD1
J: TRBJ1-3
V: TRBV30
CDR3: CAWSVGGGHAGNTIYF
DNA: TGTGCCTGGAGTGTTGGAGGGGGCCACGCTGGAAACACCATATATTTT

size: .
D: TRBD1
J: TRBJ1-4
V: TRBV7-9
CDR3: CSSSPGQLNEKLFF
DNA: TGTTCCAGCAGCCCGGGACAGCTTAATGAAAAACTGTTTTTT

size: once
D: .
J: TRBJ1-1
V: TRBV30
CDR3: CAWTQSMNTEAFF
DNA: TGTGCCTGGACTCAAAGCATGAACACTGAAGCTTTCTTT

size: .
D: TRBD2
J: TRBJ2-5
V: TRBV2
CDR3: CASSSWTSGKTQYF
DNA: TGTGCCAGCAGTTCCTGGACTAGCGGAAAGACCCAGTACTTC

size: .
D: TRBD1
J: TRBJ1-5
V: TRBV28
CDR3: CASSLLTGDHQPQHF
DNA: TGTGCCAGCAGTCTACTAACAGGGGATCATCAGCCCCAGCATTTT

size: .
D: TRBD1
J: TRBJ2-5
V: TRBV5-1
CDR3: CASSLAGQLETQYF
DNA: TGCGCCAGCAGCTTGGCGGGACAGCTCGAGACCCAGTACTTC

size: .
D: .
J: TRBJ1-2
V: TRBV21-1
CDR3: CASSKGQNYGYTF
DNA: TGTGCCAGCAGCAAAGGACAGAACTATGGCTACACCTTC